This TCR beta chain was sequenced for a study of blood T cell repertoires in COVID-19 (dated by TCRdb to 2018 to 2020). Context from the whole study: Samples from collaborators originated in the United States, Italy and Spain and spanned both the acute and convalescent phases of COVID-19. The material from the prospective study consisted of cDNA or gDNA derived from T cells, B-cell-depleted T cells, or PBMCs. Deeply sampled blood TCRbeta repertoires from subjects exposed to, actively infected with, or recovered from COVID-19 were included in the dataset. The repertoires were made available in a free public database intended to serve as a resource for research on the immune response to SARS-CoV-2. Samples came from the ongoing ImmuneRACE study (first 160 participants) plus 1,254 subjects from 6 global collaborators. Nearly every sample came with metadata listing a de-identified subject ID, COVID-19 status, age in years and sex. HLA class I and class II types, where available, came from metadata supplied by the sample provider rather than from assay-based typing. Study-level results and caveats: How much clinical and demographic metadata was included differed by source and by participant, and the metadata was provided uncurated.

TCRbeta CDR3 regions were amplified from genomic DNA using the immunoSEQ Assay, a bias-controlled multiplex PCR. The paper's data handling went like this. Nucleated cell counts per sample were estimated from amplification of reference gene primers within the assay. Sequence reads were collapsed and filtered to measure the absolute abundance of every unique TCRbeta CDR3 rearrangement. Productive Simpson clonality was computed per sample as the square root of Simpson's diversity index over productive rearrangements. The immuneACCESS repertoire file appears here via TCRdb, limited to in-frame rearrangements. These files lack a portion of the clones; in checked studies, under half of the deficit traces to unresolved V genes, and the cause of the others is not known. From that table come the V and J calls and clone size; the DNA was used to work out D and trimming. This sample is represented by approximately 220,000 clones; approximately 85% of them were singletons. Jointly, the top ten make up 2.5% to 3.5% of the sample.

The junction shows trimming of 2 bases on V and 7 bases on J, plus 6 bases between the germline ends. The cysteine opens and the phenylalanine closes a CDR3 of 13 amino acids. Just the 39-base CDR3 DNA is kept, in frame starting at base 1. Another Seattle source contributed samples from volunteer blood donors who had recovered from COVID-19. Collaborating institutions collected whole blood in K2EDTA tubes following their own protocols. For TCRbeta analysis, collaborators shipped samples as frozen whole blood, isolated PBMCs, or DNA extracted from either of those sample types. In the case of this clone: Its target antigen remains unknown. There are no base qualities to consult, and no much larger clone falls within one base. Other DNA variants within this sample encode the same CDR3.

The receptor comes from a man aged 45-65 years who had recovered from COVID-19. The chain links TRBV12-3 or TRBV12-4 with TRBJ1-6; no D gene can be assigned with confidence. Specimen: peripheral blood. Here the CDR3 is given as CASSLTENSPLHF. The bases read TGTGCCAGCAGTTTAACAGAAAATTCACCCCTCCACTTT.